This T cell receptor beta chain emerged from a study of shared clonotypes between healthy human individuals. Study-wide background: Three CD4 naive, three CD4 memory, two CD8 naive and one CD8 memory plate were used per donor.

Naive CD8 isolation took CD45RO-negative cells positively selected for CCR7 and excluded terminally differentiated effector memory CD45RA+ cells. The data were produced by immunoSEQ multiplex PCR, yet TCRdb's version contains in-frame clones alone and is incomplete. Seen here are about 2.1 million clones, around 93% observed once, and the top ten hold approximately 1.6%. Germline V lookup: CDR1 MRHNA, CDR2 SNTAGT. V dropped 1 base and J dropped 1 base, with 14 bases sitting between them. This CDR3 is 17 amino acids long. Material for sequencing was naive CD8+ T cells from PBMCs. The TCR comes from a young man in good health. Some clones in this sample may be carry-over from other donors' samples. The V gene is TRBV6-4, the J gene TRBJ1-3; D ambiguous. The CDR3 nucleotides read TGTGCCAGCAGTGACTGTGCCCCCTTTAAGTCTGGAAACACCATATATTTT. This sequence encodes CASSDCAPFKSGNTIYF.